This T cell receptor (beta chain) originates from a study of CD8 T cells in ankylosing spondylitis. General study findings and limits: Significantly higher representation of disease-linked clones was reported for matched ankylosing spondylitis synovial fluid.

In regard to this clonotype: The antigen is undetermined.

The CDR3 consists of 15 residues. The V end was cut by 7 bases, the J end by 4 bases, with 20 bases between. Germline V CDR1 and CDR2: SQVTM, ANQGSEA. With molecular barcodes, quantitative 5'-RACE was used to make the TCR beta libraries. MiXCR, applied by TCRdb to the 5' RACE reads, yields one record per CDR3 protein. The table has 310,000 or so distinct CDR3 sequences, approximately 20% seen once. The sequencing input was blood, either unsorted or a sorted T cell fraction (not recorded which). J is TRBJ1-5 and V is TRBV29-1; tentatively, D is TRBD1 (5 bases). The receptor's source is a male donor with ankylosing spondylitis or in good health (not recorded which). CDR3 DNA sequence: TGCAGCGCCGGTGATGGAGGGGTCGGGAATCAGCCCCAGCATTTT. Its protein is CSAGDGGVGNQPQHF.